This T cell receptor beta chain was sequenced for a study of spatial heterogeneity in lung cancer. The CDR3 sequence is 14 residues long. The germline V gene encodes CDR1 SGHRS and CDR2 YFSETQ. V was pared by 4 bases and J by 2 bases, with 9 bases between. This clonotype was detected many times. The time point denotes: sample taken at primary tumor resection. One entry per CDR3 protein results from TCRdb running MiXCR on the 5' RACE reads. The data hold about 48,000 distinct CDR3 sequences, with around 5.2% observed a single time. The TCR was taken from a male donor with early-stage non-small cell lung cancer. The rearrangement joins TRBV5-1 to TRBJ2-2; D is undetermined. Sequenced here: PBMCs, sampled at surgery. CDR3 bases: TGCGCCAGCAGCCCGGAGCTTAACACCGGGGAGCTGTTTTTT. Protein product: CASSPELNTGELFF.